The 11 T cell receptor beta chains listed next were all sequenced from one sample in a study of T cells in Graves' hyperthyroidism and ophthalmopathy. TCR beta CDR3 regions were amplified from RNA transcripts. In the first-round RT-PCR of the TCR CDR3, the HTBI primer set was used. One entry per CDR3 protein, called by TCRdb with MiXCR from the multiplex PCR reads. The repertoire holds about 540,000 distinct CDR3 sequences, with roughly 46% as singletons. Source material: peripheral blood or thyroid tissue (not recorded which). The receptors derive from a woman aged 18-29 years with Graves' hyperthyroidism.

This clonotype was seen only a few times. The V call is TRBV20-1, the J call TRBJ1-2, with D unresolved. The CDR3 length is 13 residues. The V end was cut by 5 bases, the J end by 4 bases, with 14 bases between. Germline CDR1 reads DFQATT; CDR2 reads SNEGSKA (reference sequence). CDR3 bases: TGCAGTGCTTTGTCGACATCCCTCTATGGCTACACCTTC. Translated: CSALSTSLYGYTF.

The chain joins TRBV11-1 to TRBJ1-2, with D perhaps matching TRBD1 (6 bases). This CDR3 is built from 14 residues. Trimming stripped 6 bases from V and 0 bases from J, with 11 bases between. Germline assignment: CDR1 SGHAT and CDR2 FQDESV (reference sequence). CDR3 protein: CASSWGTSNYGYTF. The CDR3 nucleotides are TGTGCCAGCAGTTGGGGGACATCTAACTATGGCTACACCTTC.

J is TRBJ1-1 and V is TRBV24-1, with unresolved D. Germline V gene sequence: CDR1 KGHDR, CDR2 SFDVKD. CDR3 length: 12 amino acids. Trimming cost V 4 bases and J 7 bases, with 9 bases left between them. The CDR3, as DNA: TGTGCCACCAGTGACGCAGGACTTGAAGCTTTCTTT. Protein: CATSDAGLEAFF.

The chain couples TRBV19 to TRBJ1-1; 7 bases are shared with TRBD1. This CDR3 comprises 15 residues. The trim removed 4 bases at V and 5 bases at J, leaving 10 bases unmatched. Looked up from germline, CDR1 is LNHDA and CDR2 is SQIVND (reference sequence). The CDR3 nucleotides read TGTGCCAGTAGTAGCGACAGGGCTTGGGGAACTGAAGCTTTCTTT. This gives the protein CASSSDRAWGTEAFF.

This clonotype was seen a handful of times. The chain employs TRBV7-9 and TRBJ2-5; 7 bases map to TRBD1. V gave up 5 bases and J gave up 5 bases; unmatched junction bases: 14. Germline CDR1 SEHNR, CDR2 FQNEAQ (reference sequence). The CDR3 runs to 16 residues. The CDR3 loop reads CASSPHHPGTVETQYF. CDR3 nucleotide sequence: TGTGCCAGCAGCCCCCACCACCCCGGGACAGTCGAGACCCAGTACTTC.

CDR3 DNA: TGCAGCGCTTGGGCACCTCCGCCCTACGAGCAGTACTTC. Its translation: CSAWAPPPYEQYF. The genes are TRBV29-1 and TRBJ2-7; D gene unclear. The CDR3 totals 13 residues. Trimming pared 7 bases from V and 2 bases from J, leaving 15 bases between. Germline V gene data show CDR1 as SQVTM and CDR2 as ANQGSEA.

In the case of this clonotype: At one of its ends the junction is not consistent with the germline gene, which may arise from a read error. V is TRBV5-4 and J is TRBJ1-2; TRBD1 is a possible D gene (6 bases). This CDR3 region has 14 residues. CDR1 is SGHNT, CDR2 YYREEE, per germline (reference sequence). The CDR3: CASSPGDRNYGYTF. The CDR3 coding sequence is TGCGCCAGCAGTCCAGGGGATCGGAACTATGGCTACACCTTC.

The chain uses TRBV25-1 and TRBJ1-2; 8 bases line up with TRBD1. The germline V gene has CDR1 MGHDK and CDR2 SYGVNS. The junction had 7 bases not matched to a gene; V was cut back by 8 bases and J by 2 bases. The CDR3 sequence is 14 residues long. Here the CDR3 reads CASSPQGANYGYTF. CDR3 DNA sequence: TGTGCCAGCTCACCCCAGGGGGCGAACTATGGCTACACCTTC.

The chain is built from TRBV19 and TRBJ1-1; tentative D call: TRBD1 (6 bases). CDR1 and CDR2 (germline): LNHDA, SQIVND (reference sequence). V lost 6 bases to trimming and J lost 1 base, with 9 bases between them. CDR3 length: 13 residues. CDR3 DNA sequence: TGTGCCAGTAGGATACAGGGGAACACTGAAGCTTTCTTT. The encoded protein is CASRIQGNTEAFF.

The CDR3 sequence is CATSRVTTGEALHF. CDR3 coding DNA: TGTGCCACCAGCAGAGTGACGACAGGCGAGGCCCTCCACTTT. This chain uses TRBV15 with TRBJ1-6; possibly TRBD1 for D (6 bases). V shed 1 base and J shed 14 bases, with 15 bases lying between them. The CDR3 totals 14 residues. Germline V lookup: CDR1 LNHNV, CDR2 YYDKDF (reference sequence).

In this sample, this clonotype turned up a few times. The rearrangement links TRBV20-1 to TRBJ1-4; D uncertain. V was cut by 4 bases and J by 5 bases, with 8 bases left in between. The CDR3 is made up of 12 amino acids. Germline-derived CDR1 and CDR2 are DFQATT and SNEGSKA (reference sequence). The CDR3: CSATPSNEKLFF. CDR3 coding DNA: TGCAGTGCTACCCCTTCAAATGAAAAACTGTTTTTT.